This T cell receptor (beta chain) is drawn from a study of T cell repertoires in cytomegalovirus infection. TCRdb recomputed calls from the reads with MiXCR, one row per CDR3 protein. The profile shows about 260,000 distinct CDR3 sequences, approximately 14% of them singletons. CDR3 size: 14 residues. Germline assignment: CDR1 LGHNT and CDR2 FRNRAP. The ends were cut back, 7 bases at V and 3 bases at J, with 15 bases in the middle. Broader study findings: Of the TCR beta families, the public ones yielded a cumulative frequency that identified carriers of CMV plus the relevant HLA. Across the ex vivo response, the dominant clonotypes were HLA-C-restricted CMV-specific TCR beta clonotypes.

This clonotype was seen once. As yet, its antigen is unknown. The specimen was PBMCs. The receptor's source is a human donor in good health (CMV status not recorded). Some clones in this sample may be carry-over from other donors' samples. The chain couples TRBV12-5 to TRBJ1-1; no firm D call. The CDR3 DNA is TGTGCTAGTGCGCAAGACCGGGAGGACACTGAAGCTTTCTTT. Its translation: CASAQDREDTEAFF.